These 20 T cell receptor beta chains were all obtained from the same sample, sequenced in a study of OX40 agonist ivuxolimab in advanced cancers. The assay was immunoSEQ multiplex PCR, and TCRdb's table has in-frame clones only and misses some. The repertoire holds over 25,000 clones, less than 90% seen once, with around 31% in the top ten. This specimen consisted of CD4+ or CD8+ T cells sorted from blood, obtained in a trial of the OX40 agonist ivuxolimab. The source of these receptors is an adult with an advanced solid tumor such as melanoma, head and neck, liver or kidney cancer.

This clone was picked up one time. This chain uses TRBV27 with TRBJ1-5; no clear D gene. Trimming pared 8 bases from V and 6 bases from J, leaving 17 bases between. The CDR3 runs to 14 residues. Germline V gene sequence: CDR1 MNHEY, CDR2 SMNVEV (reference sequence). CDR3 DNA: TGTGCCAGCCGTCGACTGACCGAGTTTCAGCCCCAGCATTTT. Its translation is CASRRLTEFQPQHF.

The chain has TRBV28 and TRBJ2-1; 7 bases line up with TRBD2. This CDR3 region has 15 residues. J was trimmed by 0 bases and V by 6 bases; bases with no gene match: 5. In germline, CDR1 is MDHEN, CDR2 SYDVKM. The CDR3, as DNA: TGTGCCAGCAGCTGGGTAGCGGGCTCCTACAATGAGCAGTTCTTC. Its protein is CASSWVAGSYNEQFF.

This clone has a single count. The chain employs TRBV28 and TRBJ2-7; no reliable D call. The V gene lost 2 bases and the J gene lost 2 bases, with 10 bases spanning the gap. The germline V gene has CDR1 MDHEN and CDR2 SYDVKM. This CDR3 region has 14 residues. DNA of the CDR3: TGTGCCAGCAGTTTACTCCCGACACCCTACGAGCAGTACTTC. As protein: CASSLLPTPYEQYF.

The rearrangement links TRBV7-3 to TRBJ2-3; a weak D match, TRBD2 (6 bases). The CDR3 sequence is 15 residues long. Trimming left V 2 bases short and J 2 bases short, with 11 bases between. The germline gives CDR1 SGHTA, CDR2 FQGTGA. The CDR3 region is CASSLAGRHTDTQYF. As DNA, the CDR3 is TGTGCCAGCAGCTTAGCGGGGCGGCACACAGATACGCAGTATTTT.

Of note for this clone: This sample includes further DNA sequences coding for the same CDR3. The CDR3: CASSLEYDTEAFF. The CDR3 DNA is TGTGCCAGCAGTTTGGAATATGACACTGAAGCTTTCTTT. The chain links TRBV28 to TRBJ1-1; D unclear. Germline V gives CDR1 MDHEN, CDR2 SYDVKM. Trimming removed 3 bases from V and 3 bases from J, with 8 bases in between. The CDR3 is 13 residues long.

The rearrangement joins TRBV7-9 to TRBJ2-7; 8 nucleotides match TRBD1. Trimming at V came to 4 bases and at J to 0 bases, leaving 11 bases not matched to a gene. Germline V lookup: CDR1 SEHNR, CDR2 FQNEAQ (reference sequence). CDR3 length equals 17 residues. CDR3 DNA sequence: TGTGCCAGCAGCTCGATCGGACAGGGATTAGCCTCCTACGAGCAGTACTTC. It yields the protein CASSSIGQGLASYEQYF.

In its sample, this clone was seen a few times. The gene calls are TRBV27 and TRBJ2-7, with TRBD1 as a possible D gene (8 bases). There are 16 residues in the CDR3. Trimming shortened V by 5 bases and J by 9 bases, and 26 bases separated the two germline ends. Germline CDR1 and CDR2: MNHEY and SMNVEV (reference sequence). CDR3 protein: CASSIGAGTGGRVQYF. CDR3 nucleotide sequence: TGTGCCAGCAGTATAGGGGCGGGTACAGGGGGGAGGGTGCAGTACTTC.

V usage is TRBV7-6 and J usage is TRBJ1-1; possible D gene TRBD1, 5 bases. Germline assignment: CDR1 SGHVS and CDR2 FNYEAQ. The CDR3 covers 13 residues. V dropped 3 bases and J dropped 4 bases, with 9 bases sitting between them. CDR3 amino acids: CASSFGAGTEAFF. CDR3 nucleotides: TGTGCCAGCAGCTTCGGGGCAGGCACTGAAGCTTTCTTT.

The chain links TRBV5-6 to TRBJ2-7; maybe TRBD2 (7 bases). This CDR3 is 16 amino acids long. Germline V gives CDR1 SGHDT, CDR2 YYEEEE. With 2 bases removed from V and 3 bases from J, the gap between germline ends came to 18 bases. CDR3 in amino acids: CASSFWATGRVYEQYF. Written as DNA, the CDR3 is TGTGCCAGCAGCTTTTGGGCCACAGGGAGGGTCTACGAGCAGTACTTC.

This clone was seen a single time. The J gene is TRBJ2-3, the V gene TRBV18; a weak D match, TRBD2 (6 bases). The V gene's germline CDR1 is KGHSH and CDR2 LQKENI. The CDR3 length is 18 residues. Trimming pared 1 base from V and 5 bases from J, leaving 22 bases between. CDR3 residues: CASSPLGGLGLFLDTQYF. DNA of the CDR3: TGTGCCAGCTCACCACTCGGAGGGCTTGGCCTCTTTTTAGATACGCAGTATTTT.

V is TRBV9 and J is TRBJ1-2; D perhaps matches TRBD1 (6 bases). Per germline, CDR1 SGDLS and CDR2 YYNGEE. The CDR3 is 15 amino acids. Trimming stripped 0 bases from V and 4 bases from J, with 13 bases between. The CDR3, as DNA: TGTGCCAGCAGCGTAGAGGGCACAGGGACCTATGGCTACACCTTC. Translated, it gives CASSVEGTGTYGYTF.

This clone was observed once. The chain carries TRBV7-9 and TRBJ2-1, with D tentatively TRBD2 (5 bases). CDR3 size: 13 residues. The V gene lost 4 bases and the J gene lost 8 bases, with 12 bases spanning the gap. Germline V gene data show CDR1 as SEHNR and CDR2 as FQNEAQ (reference sequence). DNA for the CDR3: TGTGCCAGCAGCTCCACGGGGTGGGATGAGCAGTTCTTC. Translation gives CASSSTGWDEQFF.

Only a few counts were recorded for this clone. The chain combines TRBV7-9 with TRBJ2-3; D call uncertain. The germline V gene encodes CDR1 SEHNR and CDR2 FQNEAQ (reference sequence). Trimming left V 5 bases short and J 8 bases short, with 14 bases between. The CDR3 contains 13 residues. The CDR3 DNA reads TGTGCCAGCAGCCCTCAGCACTCTGGTACGCAGTATTTT. This translates into CASSPQHSGTQYF.

The V call is TRBV4-1, the J call TRBJ2-5; 11 bases match TRBD2. From germline, CDR1 is MGHRA and CDR2 YSYEKL. The J segment lost 5 bases and the V segment lost 4 bases, leaving 6 bases of the junction unmatched. The CDR3 runs 15 residues. The CDR3 DNA is TGCGCCAGCAGCCGTCCTAGCGGGGGGCTGGAGACCCAGTACTTC. Its translation is CASSRPSGGLETQYF.

The table lists this clone with a count of one. V is TRBV5-6 and J is TRBJ1-2; D remains ambiguous. This CDR3 region has 13 residues. V lost 0 bases to trimming and J lost 7 bases, with 10 bases between them. From germline, CDR1 is SGHDT and CDR2 YYEEEE. CDR3 nucleotides: TGTGCCAGCAGCTTGGTTGTGGAGTCTGGCTACACCTTC. This gives the protein CASSLVVESGYTF.

The J gene is TRBJ1-3, the V gene TRBV28; D is unresolved. The CDR3 totals 13 residues. The V gene's germline CDR1 is MDHEN and CDR2 SYDVKM. Trimming cost V 3 bases and J 1 base, with 4 bases left between them. The CDR3 region is CASSFWSGNTIYF. For the CDR3, the DNA is TGTGCCAGCAGTTTTTGGTCTGGAAACACCATATATTTT.

This clone was counted a single time. The gene calls are TRBV2 and TRBJ2-1; 9 nucleotides line up with TRBD2. CDR1 and CDR2 (germline): SNHLY, FYNNEI. CDR3 length equals 15 residues. Losses at the gene ends were 4 bases for V and 9 bases for J; bases not matched to a gene: 10. The CDR3 loop reads CASSAVAGEVGEQFF. The DNA of the CDR3 is TGTGCCAGCAGTGCTGTAGCGGGAGAGGTGGGTGAGCAGTTCTTC.

The rearrangement uses TRBV7-2 and TRBJ2-7; a possible D gene is TRBD2 (6 bases). The CDR3 runs 15 residues. Looked up from germline, CDR1 is SGHTA and CDR2 is FQGNSA. V dropped 1 base and J dropped 5 bases, with 15 bases sitting between them. The CDR3 sequence is CASSLEPLLAHEQYF. The DNA for the CDR3 is TGTGCCAGCAGCTTAGAGCCCTTACTAGCACACGAGCAGTACTTC.

V usage is TRBV7-9 and J usage is TRBJ1-5, with D uncertain. The CDR3 is 14 amino acids. Trimming left V 1 base short and J 4 bases short, with 8 bases between. Germline CDR1 SEHNR, CDR2 FQNEAQ (reference sequence). CDR3 sequence: CASSLGQSNQPQHF. DNA of the CDR3: TGTGCCAGCAGCTTAGGTCAGTCGAATCAGCCCCAGCATTTT. Complete variable domain (other parts from reference TRBV7-9 and TRBJ1-5): DTGVSQNPRHKITKRGQNVTFRCDPISEHNRLYWYRQTLGQGPEFLTYFQNEAQLEKSRLLSDRFSAERPKGSFSTLEIQRTEQGDSAMYLCASSLGQSNQPQHFGDGTRLSIL.

The chain employs TRBV2 and TRBJ1-4, with a possible D match to TRBD1 (5 bases). From germline, CDR1 is SNHLY and CDR2 FYNNEI. Trimming removed 8 bases from V and 5 bases from J, with 15 bases in between. CDR3 length: 14 amino acids. This CDR3 is CASVSGALNEKLFF. DNA for the CDR3: TGTGCCAGCGTTAGCGGGGCGCTCAATGAAAAACTGTTTTTT.